The T cell receptor (beta chain) under discussion was sequenced for a study of blood T cell repertoires in COVID-19. Study details: PBMCs, B-cell-depleted T cells, or T cells were the source of the cDNA or gDNA that made up the material.

Clinical history as reported by participants underpinned cohort assignment. In the study's own analysis: Estimated nucleated cell counts came from reference gene primer amplification. Measured with immunoSEQ multiplex PCR; TCRdb has only the in-frame clones, and not every one. That table supplies the V and J calls and clone size; D and trimming were determined from the DNA. Here the sample spans roughly 380,000 clones, about 88% being singletons. The source of this sequence is a woman aged 25-40 years who had been exposed to COVID-19. What was sequenced was PBMCs or T cells enriched from blood (not recorded which).

In nucleotides, the CDR3 is TGTGCCAGCAGCCAGGGAAGAGGAACAGAGACCCAAGAGACCCAGTACTTC. Residues: CASSQGRGTETQETQYF. The chain uses TRBV13 and TRBJ2-5, with D possibly matching TRBD1 (5 bases). This CDR3 has 17 amino acids. Looked up from germline, CDR1 is PRHDT and CDR2 is FYEKMQ (reference sequence). V lost 5 bases and J 1 base, leaving 20 bases between the germline ends.